This passage covers 20 T cell receptor beta chains from one sample sequenced in a study of cytomegalovirus exposure and HLA in healthy donors (dated by TCRdb to about 2017). The protocol used for the library was the immunoSEQ multiplex PCR assay. For the multiplex PCR, a mixture combining 60 forward primers for TCR Vbeta segments and 13 reverse primers for TCR Jbeta segments was used. The table was pulled from immuneACCESS by TCRdb, which kept in-frame rearrangements only. Such tables lose some clones; where checked, under half of the loss comes from unresolved V genes, and the rest has no known cause. Here the sample has around 100,000 clones; over 60% occur a single time. The ten most abundant clones make up roughly 6% of the sample. Sequencing input: PBMCs. Source of these receptors: a man between 60 and 70 years old in good health and CMV-seropositive.

The chain has TRBV10-1 and TRBJ2-5; D is ambiguous. V was pared by 3 bases and J by 4 bases, with 12 bases between. Germline V lookup: CDR1 WNHNN, CDR2 SYGVQD (reference sequence). The CDR3 contains 14 residues. In DNA, the CDR3 is TGCGCCAGCAGTGAACAGACCCGCCGAGAGACCCAGTACTTC. It translates to CASSEQTRRETQYF.

The rearrangement links TRBV2 to TRBJ1-6; tentatively, D is TRBD1 (5 bases). Germline V gene lookup returns CDR1 SNHLY and CDR2 FYNNEI. V gave up 5 bases and J gave up 7 bases, with 12 bases separating them. The CDR3 covers 14 residues. CDR3 protein: CASSPDSANSPLHF. The CDR3 nucleotides read TGTGCCAGCAGTCCTGACAGTGCGAATTCACCCCTCCACTTT.

This sequence joins TRBV27 and TRBJ1-6; D is unclear. Germline CDR1 reads MNHEY; CDR2 reads SMNVEV (reference sequence). Trimming took 3 bases from V and 9 from J, leaving 9 bases between them. The CDR3 runs to 13 residues. This CDR3 reads CASSFPGFSPLHF. The CDR3 region has the DNA TGTGCCAGCAGTTTCCCCGGGTTTTCACCCCTCCACTTT.

The V call is TRBV7-6, the J call TRBJ1-1; D uncertain. Per germline, CDR1 SGHVS and CDR2 FNYEAQ. This CDR3 has 16 amino acids. The V end was cut by 5 bases, the J end by 1 base, with 17 bases between. The DNA for the CDR3 is TGTGCCAGCAGCCCTCGCCCGGGAGATAGGAACACTGAAGCTTTCTTT. Its translation: CASSPRPGDRNTEAFF.

This sequence joins TRBV11-2 and TRBJ2-7; 8 bases align to TRBD1. The CDR3 is 12 residues long. V dropped 5 bases and J dropped 5; count of bases not matched to a gene: 2. Germline V gives CDR1 SGHAT, CDR2 FQNNGV. The CDR3 coding sequence is TGTGCCAGCAGCCAGACAGGGGACGAGCAGTACTTC. It is translated as CASSQTGDEQYF. Combining the CDR3 with reference TRBV11-2 and TRBJ2-7 gives the whole variable domain EAGVAQSPRYKIIEKRQSVAFWCNPISGHATLYWYQQILGQGPKLLIQFQNNGVVDDSQLPKDRFSAERLKGVDSTLKIQPAKLEDSAVYLCASSQTGDEQYFGPGTRLTVT.

The chain combines TRBV5-1 with TRBJ1-6; perhaps TRBD1 as D (6 bases). CDR1 and CDR2 from the germline V gene are SGHRS and YFSETQ. CDR3 length: 15 amino acids. Trimming shortened V by 3 bases and J by 3 bases, and 10 bases separated the two germline ends. The CDR3 DNA sequence: TGCGCCAGCAGCTCCGACAGGAACTATAATTCACCCCTCCACTTT. Protein: CASSSDRNYNSPLHF.

The chain couples TRBV6-5 to TRBJ1-2, with a possible D match to TRBD1 (5 bases). In germline, CDR1 is MNHEY, CDR2 SVGAGI. The CDR3 is 14 amino acids. Trimming cost V 2 bases and J 0 bases, with 7 bases left between them. CDR3 protein: CASSYRGPNYGYTF. CDR3 in DNA: TGTGCCAGCAGTTACAGGGGCCCTAACTATGGCTACACCTTC.

This sequence joins TRBV6-5 and TRBJ1-5, with D perhaps matching TRBD1 (6 bases). The CDR3 length is 14 residues. CDR1 is MNHEY and CDR2 is SVGAGI in the germline V gene. V was pared by 5 bases and J by 2 bases, with 10 bases between. This chain's CDR3 is CASSGHRGNQPQHF. CDR3 nucleotide sequence: TGTGCCAGCAGTGGACACAGGGGCAATCAGCCCCAGCATTTT.

The chain carries TRBV9 and TRBJ2-1; 8 positions agree with TRBD1. Germline CDR1 is SGDLS and CDR2 is YYNGEE. CDR3 length equals 16 residues. Germline trimming cut 4 bases from V and 4 bases from J; bases unmatched to any gene: 10. CDR3 sequence: CASSPPDRGPYNEQFF. The CDR3 DNA sequence: TGTGCCAGCAGCCCACCCGACAGGGGACCTTACAATGAGCAGTTCTTC.

The genes are TRBV28 and TRBJ2-7, with D possibly being TRBD2 (5 bases). V lost 5 bases, J lost 0 bases, and 11 bases lay in between. The CDR3 is 14 amino acids. Germline V gene sequence: CDR1 MDHEN, CDR2 SYDVKM. The CDR3 DNA follows: TGTGCCAGCAGTCAGACTGGGAGCTCCTACGAGCAGTACTTC. Translated, it gives CASSQTGSSYEQYF.

The chain recombines TRBV27 with TRBJ2-5, with D possibly being TRBD2 (6 bases). The CDR3 loop spans 13 amino acids. Trimming pared 7 bases from V and 5 bases from J, leaving 14 bases between. CDR1 and CDR2 from the germline V gene are MNHEY and SMNVEV (reference sequence). This CDR3 reads CASTTTEGETQYF. In DNA, the CDR3 is TGTGCCAGCACTACAACGGAGGGGGAGACCCAGTACTTC.

The chain joins TRBV5-1 to TRBJ2-6; D unclear. V lost 0 bases to trimming and J lost 4 bases, with 8 bases between them. Germline V gene lookup returns CDR1 SGHRS and CDR2 YFSETQ. CDR3 length: 15 residues. The CDR3 DNA follows: TGCGCCAGCAGCTTGGCCCCAGTGGGGGCCAACGTCCTGACTTTC. It encodes CASSLAPVGANVLTF.

The chain has TRBV5-1 and TRBJ2-2; no firm D call. This CDR3 contains 13 residues. Germline V lookup: CDR1 SGHRS, CDR2 YFSETQ. V was cut by 5 bases and J by 4 bases, with 9 bases left in between. CDR3 DNA: TGCGCCAGCAGGGTACAAAGCACCGGGGAGCTGTTTTTT. Amino acid sequence: CASRVQSTGELFF.

The chain recombines TRBV5-6 with TRBJ2-1, with 13 bases that match TRBD2. The CDR3 sequence is 16 residues long. Germline CDR1 reads SGHDT; CDR2 reads YYEEEE. Losses at the gene ends were 4 bases for V and 6 bases for J; bases not matched to a gene: 7. The CDR3 coding sequence is TGTGCCAGCAGCCTTATGACTAGCGGGGGGTCCAATGAGCAGTTCTTC. This translates into CASSLMTSGGSNEQFF.

This rearrangement joins TRBV4-3 to TRBJ2-2, with a tentative D call TRBD2 (5 bases). This CDR3 is built from 14 residues. V lost 2 bases, J lost 5 bases, and 9 bases lay in between. Germline V CDR1 and CDR2: LGHNA, YSLEER. As DNA, the CDR3 is TGCGCCAGCAGCCAAAGCCGAGGGACCGGGGAGCTGTTTTTT. It yields the protein CASSQSRGTGELFF.

V usage is TRBV7-8 and J usage is TRBJ2-7, with 7 bases matching TRBD2. Looked up from germline, CDR1 is SGHVS and CDR2 is FQNEAQ. The length of the CDR3 is 16 residues. Trimming at V came to 0 bases and at J to 3 bases, leaving 8 bases not matched to a gene. DNA for the CDR3: TGTGCCAGCAGCTTAGCGCTGGACGGGGGGTTCTACGAGCAGTACTTC. It specifies CASSLALDGGFYEQYF.

The V call is TRBV5-4, the J call TRBJ2-3, with D hard to call. V lost 1 base, J lost 0 bases, and 6 bases lay in between. Per the germline V gene, CDR1 is SGHNT and CDR2 is YYREEE (reference sequence). CDR3 length equals 14 residues. The CDR3 region has the DNA TGTGCCAGCAGCTTGAGGAGTAGCACAGATACGCAGTATTTT. Residues: CASSLRSSTDTQYF.

The chain uses TRBV7-9 and TRBJ1-1; TRBD1 aligns across 9 bases. The germline CDR1 and CDR2 sequences are SEHNR and FQNEAQ (reference sequence). The CDR3 is 13 residues long. Unmatched junction bases numbered 8, after V lost 5 bases and J lost 10 bases. The CDR3 loop reads CASSPGQGRRAFF. Here the CDR3 DNA reads TGTGCCAGCAGCCCGGGACAGGGACGTCGAGCTTTCTTT.

The chain combines TRBV10-3 with TRBJ2-1; perhaps TRBD1 as D (6 bases). The CDR3 is 13 residues long. Between the trimmed V and J ends, which lost 3 bases and 9 bases, there was a span of 12 bases. CDR1 is ENHRY and CDR2 is SYGVKD in the germline V gene. The CDR3 DNA reads TGTGCCATCAGTGACGGCAGCAGGGGTGAGCAGTTCTTC. Its protein product is CAISDGSRGEQFF.

The CDR3 sequence is CAWTAGTGFEKLFF. As DNA, the CDR3 is TGTGCCTGGACCGCCGGGACAGGGTTTGAAAAACTGTTTTTT. This chain joins TRBV30 and TRBJ1-4; 9 bases map to TRBD1. The germline V gene has CDR1 GTSNPN and CDR2 SVGIG (reference sequence). The CDR3 has 14 residues. Trimming removed 4 bases from V and 7 bases from J; junction bases left unmatched: 7.